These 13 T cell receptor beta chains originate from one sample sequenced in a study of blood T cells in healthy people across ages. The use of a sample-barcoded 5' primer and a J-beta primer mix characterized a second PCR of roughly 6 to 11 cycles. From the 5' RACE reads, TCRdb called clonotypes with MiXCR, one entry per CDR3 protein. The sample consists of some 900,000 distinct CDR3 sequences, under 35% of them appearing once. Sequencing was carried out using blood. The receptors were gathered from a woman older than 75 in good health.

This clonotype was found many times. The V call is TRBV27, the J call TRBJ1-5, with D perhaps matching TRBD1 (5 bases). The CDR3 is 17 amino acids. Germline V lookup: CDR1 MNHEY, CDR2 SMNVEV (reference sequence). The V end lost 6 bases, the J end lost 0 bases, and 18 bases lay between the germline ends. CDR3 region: CASSPDGWDYSNQPQHF. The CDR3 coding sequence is TGTGCCAGCAGCCCTGACGGGTGGGACTATAGCAATCAGCCCCAGCATTTT.

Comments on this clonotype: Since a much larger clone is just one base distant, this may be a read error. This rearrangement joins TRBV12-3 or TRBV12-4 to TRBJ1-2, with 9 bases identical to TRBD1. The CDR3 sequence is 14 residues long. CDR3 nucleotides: TGTGCCTGCAGTCCACCGGGACAGGGTGGTGGCTACACCTTC. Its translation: CACSPPGQGGGYTF.

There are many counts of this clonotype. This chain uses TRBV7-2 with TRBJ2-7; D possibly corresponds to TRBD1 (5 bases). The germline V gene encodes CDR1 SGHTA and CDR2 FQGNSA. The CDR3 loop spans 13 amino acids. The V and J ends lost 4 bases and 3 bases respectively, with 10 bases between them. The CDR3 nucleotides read TGTGCCAGCAGCTCCCGACAGAACTACGAGCAGTACTTC. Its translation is CASSSRQNYEQYF.

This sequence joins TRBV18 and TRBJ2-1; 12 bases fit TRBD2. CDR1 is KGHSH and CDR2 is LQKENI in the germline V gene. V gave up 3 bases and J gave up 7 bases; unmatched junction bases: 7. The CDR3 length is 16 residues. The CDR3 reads CASSPPSSGGGNEQFF. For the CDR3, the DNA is TGTGCCAGCTCACCTCCATCTAGCGGGGGGGGTAATGAGCAGTTCTTC. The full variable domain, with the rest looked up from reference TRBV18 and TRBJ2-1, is NAGVMQNPRHLVRRRGQEARLRCSPMKGHSHVYWYRQLPEEGLKFMVYLQKENIIDESGMPKERFSAEFPKEGPSILRIQQVVRGDSAAYFCASSPPSSGGGNEQFFGPGTRLTVL.

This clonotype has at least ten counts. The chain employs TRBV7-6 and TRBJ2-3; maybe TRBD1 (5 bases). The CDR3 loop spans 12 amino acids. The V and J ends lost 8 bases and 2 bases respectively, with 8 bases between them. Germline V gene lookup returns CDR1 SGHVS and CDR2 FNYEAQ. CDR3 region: CASGAPTDTQYF. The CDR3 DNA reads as TGTGCCAGCGGGGCCCCCACAGATACGCAGTATTTT.

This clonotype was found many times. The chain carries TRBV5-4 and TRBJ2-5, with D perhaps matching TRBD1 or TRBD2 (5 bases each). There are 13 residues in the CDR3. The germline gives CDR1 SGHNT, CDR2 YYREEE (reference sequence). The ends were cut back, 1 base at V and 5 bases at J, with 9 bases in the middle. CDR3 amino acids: CASSLWGSETQYF. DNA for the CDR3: TGTGCCAGCAGCTTGTGGGGGAGCGAGACCCAGTACTTC.

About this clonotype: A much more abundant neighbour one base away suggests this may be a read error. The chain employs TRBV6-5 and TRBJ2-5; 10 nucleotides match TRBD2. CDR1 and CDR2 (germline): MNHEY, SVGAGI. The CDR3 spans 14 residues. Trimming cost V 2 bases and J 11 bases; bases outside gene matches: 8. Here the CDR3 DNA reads TGTGCCAGCAGTTACAGTCTAGCGGGGGTTGAGCAGTACTTC. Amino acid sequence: CASSYSLAGVEQYF.

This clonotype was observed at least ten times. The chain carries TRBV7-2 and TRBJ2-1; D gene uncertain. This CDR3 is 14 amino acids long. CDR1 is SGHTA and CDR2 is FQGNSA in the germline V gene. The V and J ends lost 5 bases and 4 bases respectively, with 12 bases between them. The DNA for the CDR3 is TGTGCCAGCAGCCAGGACCAGAGTTACAATGAGCAGTTCTTC. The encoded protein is CASSQDQSYNEQFF.

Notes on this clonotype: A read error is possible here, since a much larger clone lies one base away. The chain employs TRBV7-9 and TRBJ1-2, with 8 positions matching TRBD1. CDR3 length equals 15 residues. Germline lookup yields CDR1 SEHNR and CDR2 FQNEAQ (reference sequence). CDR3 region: CAGSFVDRGSYGYTF. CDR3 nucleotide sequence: TGTGCCGGCAGCTTCGTTGACAGGGGAAGCTATGGCTACACCTTC.

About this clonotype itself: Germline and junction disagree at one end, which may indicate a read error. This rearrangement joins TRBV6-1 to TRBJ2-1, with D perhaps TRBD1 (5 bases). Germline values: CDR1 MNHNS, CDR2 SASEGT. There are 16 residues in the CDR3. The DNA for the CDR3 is TGTGCCAGCAGTGAAGGAGGAAGGGGTTACTACAATGAACAGTTCTTC. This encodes CASSEGGRGYYNEQFF.

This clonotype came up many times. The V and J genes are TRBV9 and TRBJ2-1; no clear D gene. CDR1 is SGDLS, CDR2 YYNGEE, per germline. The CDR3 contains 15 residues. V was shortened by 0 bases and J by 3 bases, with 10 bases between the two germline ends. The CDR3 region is CASSVVPYNYNEQFF. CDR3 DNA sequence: TGTGCCAGCAGCGTAGTTCCCTACAACTACAATGAGCAGTTCTTC. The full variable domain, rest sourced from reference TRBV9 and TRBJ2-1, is DSGVTQTPKHLITATGQRVTLRCSPRSGDLSVYWYQQSLDQGLQFLIQYYNGEERAKGNILERFSAQQFPDLHSELNLSSLELGDSALYFCASSVVPYNYNEQFFGPGTRLTVL.

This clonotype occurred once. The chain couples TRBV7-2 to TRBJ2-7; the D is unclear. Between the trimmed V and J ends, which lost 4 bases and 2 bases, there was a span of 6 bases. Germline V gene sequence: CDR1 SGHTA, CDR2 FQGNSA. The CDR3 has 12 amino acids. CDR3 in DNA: TGTGCCAGCAGCTCCCCTGCCTACGAGCAGTACTTC. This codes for CASSSPAYEQYF.

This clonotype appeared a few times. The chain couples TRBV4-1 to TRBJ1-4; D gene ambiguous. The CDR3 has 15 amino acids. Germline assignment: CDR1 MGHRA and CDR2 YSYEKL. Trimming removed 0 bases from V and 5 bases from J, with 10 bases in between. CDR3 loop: CASSQDGTANEKLFF. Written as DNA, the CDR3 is TGCGCCAGCAGCCAAGATGGAACAGCAAATGAAAAACTGTTTTTT.